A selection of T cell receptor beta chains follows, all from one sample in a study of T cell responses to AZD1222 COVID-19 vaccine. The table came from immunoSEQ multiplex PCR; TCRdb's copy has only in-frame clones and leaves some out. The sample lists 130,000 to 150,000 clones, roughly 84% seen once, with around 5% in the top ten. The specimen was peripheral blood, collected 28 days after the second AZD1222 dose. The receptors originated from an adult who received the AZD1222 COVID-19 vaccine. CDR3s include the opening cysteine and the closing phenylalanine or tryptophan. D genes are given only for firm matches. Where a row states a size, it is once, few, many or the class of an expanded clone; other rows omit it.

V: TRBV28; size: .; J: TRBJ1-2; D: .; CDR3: CASSPGAERYGYTF; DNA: TGTGCCAGCAGTCCCGGCGCGGAGCGCTATGGCTACACCTTC
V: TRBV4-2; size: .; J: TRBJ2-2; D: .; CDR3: CASSETSRRTNTGELFF; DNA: TGTGCCAGCAGCGAGACCTCCAGGCGGACGAACACCGGGGAGCTGTTTTTT
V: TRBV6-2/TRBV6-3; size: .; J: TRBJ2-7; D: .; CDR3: CASSYLSEPTYEQYF; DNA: TGTGCCAGCAGTTATCTAAGCGAGCCCACCTACGAGCAGTACTTC
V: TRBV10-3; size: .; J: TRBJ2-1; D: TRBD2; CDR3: CAINTLADNEQFF; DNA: TGTGCCATCAATACACTAGCGGACAATGAGCAGTTCTTC
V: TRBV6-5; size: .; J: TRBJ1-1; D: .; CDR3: CASSTPLRGRTEAFF; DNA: TGTGCCAGCAGCACCCCTCTCAGGGGACGCACTGAAGCTTTCTTT
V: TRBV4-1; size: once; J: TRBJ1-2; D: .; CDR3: CASSPTLPGLYGYTF; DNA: TGCGCCAGCAGCCCGACCCTCCCGGGCCTCTATGGCTACACCTTC
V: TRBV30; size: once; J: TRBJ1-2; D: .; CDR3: CAWSFHNYGYTF; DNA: TGTGCCTGGAGTTTCCATAACTATGGCTACACCTTC
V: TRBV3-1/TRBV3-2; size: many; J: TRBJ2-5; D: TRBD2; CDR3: CASRGLAGQETQYF; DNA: TGTGCCAGCAGGGGACTAGCGGGGCAAGAGACCCAGTACTTC
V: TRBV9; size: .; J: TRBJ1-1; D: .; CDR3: CASSAQFAGTEAFF; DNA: TGTGCCAGCAGCGCCCAATTTGCCGGCACTGAAGCTTTCTTT
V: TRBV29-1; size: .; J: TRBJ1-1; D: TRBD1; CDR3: CSVQYQGGAFF; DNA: TGCAGCGTTCAGTATCAGGGGGGGGCTTTCTTT
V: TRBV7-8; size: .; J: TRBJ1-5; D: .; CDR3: CASSLGDGGNQPQHF; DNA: TGTGCCAGCAGCTTAGGGGATGGGGGCAATCAGCCCCAGCATTTT
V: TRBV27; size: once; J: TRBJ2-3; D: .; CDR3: CASRGKTDTQYF; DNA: TGTGCCAGCAGAGGGAAGACAGATACGCAGTATTTT
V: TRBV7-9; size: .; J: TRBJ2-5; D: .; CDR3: CASSLRGSQETQYF; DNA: TGTGCCAGCAGCTTAAGGGGGAGCCAAGAGACCCAGTACTTC
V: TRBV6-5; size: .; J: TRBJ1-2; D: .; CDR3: CASSPTGRRGYTF; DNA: TGTGCCAGCAGCCCCACAGGGCGAAGAGGCTACACCTTC